A single sample is the source of the 18 T cell receptor beta chains below, sequenced in a study of vaccination and CD4 T cells after COVID-19. Once obtained from cultured CD4+ T cells, the DNA was sequenced using the Oncomine TCR Beta short-read assay. TCRdb independently ran MiXCR on the PCR reads; one entry per CDR3 protein. The sample includes 20,000 to 25,000 distinct CDR3 sequences, about a third seen only once; the top ten take roughly 2.5%. These TCRs' antigens remain unknown. The time point is: late sampling 161 to 241 days after vaccination in a few convalescent patients. The treatment was: roughly 10-day PBMC culture with coronavirus spike peptide pools or control peptides (ViraFEST assay). The input for sequencing was CD4+ T cells from blood, cultured in vitro, taken about 7 months after SARS-CoV-2 vaccination. The origin of the receptors is a human donor who had recovered from COVID-19.

In this sample, this clonotype turned up a few times. The V call is TRBV28, the J call TRBJ2-6; possibly TRBD1 for D (6 bases). CDR1 and CDR2 from the germline V gene are MDHEN and SYDVKM. The length of the CDR3 is 15 residues. Trimming removed 4 bases from V and 2 bases from J, with 9 bases in between. CDR3: CASSWGLAGANVLTF. Written as DNA, the CDR3 is TGTGCCAGCAGTTGGGGGCTTGCTGGGGCCAACGTCCTGACTTTC.

There are a few counts of this clonotype. This sequence joins TRBV7-3 and TRBJ2-5; TRBD2 matches at 10 bases. The V segment lost 2 bases and the J segment 5 bases; nucleotides outside the gene matches: 8. Germline CDR1 and CDR2: SGHTA and FQGTGA. There are 16 residues in the CDR3. The CDR3 spells CASSLLGLAGEETQYF. The CDR3 DNA reads TGTGCCAGCAGCTTATTGGGGCTAGCGGGAGAGGAGACCCAGTACTTC.

The V call is TRBV7-3, the J call TRBJ2-1; D ambiguous. The CDR3 length is 14 residues. V lost 3 bases and J 5 bases, leaving 11 bases between the germline ends. Germline loops: CDR1 SGHTA, CDR2 FQGTGA. CDR3 DNA: TGTGCCAGCAGCTTTGGAAACGCCAACAATGAGCAGTTCTTC. This sequence encodes CASSFGNANNEQFF.

This chain joins TRBV4-2 and TRBJ2-7; D perhaps matches TRBD2 (6 bases). The germline V gene has CDR1 LGHNA and CDR2 YNFKEQ. CDR3 size: 14 residues. Trimming stripped 3 bases from V and 4 bases from J, with 13 bases between. The CDR3 bases are TGTGCCAGCAGCCAGCTAGCGAGACCGTACGAGCAGTACTTC. Amino acid sequence: CASSQLARPYEQYF.

The chain is built from TRBV6-1 and TRBJ1-3, with TRBD1 matching 8 bases. Per germline, CDR1 MNHNS and CDR2 SASEGT. This CDR3 is built from 15 residues. V trimming: 6 bases; J trimming: 8 bases; junction bases outside the gene matches: 12. CDR3 in DNA: TGTGCCAGCAGACCAGGGGGCGCGGGGTCTCACACCATATATTTT. It codes for CASRPGGAGSHTIYF.

J is TRBJ1-1 and V is TRBV28; D is undetermined. Trimming removed 3 bases from V and 1 base from J, with 18 bases in between. Germline-derived CDR1 and CDR2 are MDHEN and SYDVKM. CDR3 length equals 17 residues. The DNA of the CDR3 is TGTGCCAGCAGTTTTTACGTCGCGGCAGCTCAGAACACTGAAGCTTTCTTT. Protein sequence: CASSFYVAAAQNTEAFF. Together with reference TRBV28 and TRBJ1-1, the CDR3 gives the full variable domain: DVKVTQSSRYLVKRTGEKVFLECVQDMDHENMFWYRQDPGLGLRLIYFSYDVKMKEKGDIPEGYSVSREKKERFSLILESASTNQTSMYLCASSFYVAAAQNTEAFFGQGTRLTVV.

The V gene is TRBV4-3, the J gene TRBJ2-5, with D hard to call. Germline loops: CDR1 LGHNA, CDR2 YSLEER. The CDR3 has 15 residues. Between the trimmed V and J ends, which lost 1 base and 5 bases, there was a span of 14 bases. CDR3 in amino acids: CASSQVLIGAETQYF. DNA of the CDR3: TGCGCCAGCAGCCAAGTCCTGATAGGCGCGGAGACCCAGTACTTC.

This clonotype has more than one count but fewer than ten. The rearrangement links TRBV15 to TRBJ1-2, with 7 bases identical to TRBD1. Germline CDR1 reads LNHNV; CDR2 reads YYDKDF (reference sequence). The V gene end was trimmed by 4 bases and the J gene end by 6 bases; junction bases not matched to a gene: 5. This CDR3 has 13 residues. Written as DNA, the CDR3 is TGTGCCACCAGCAAAGGACAGGAGCATGGCTACACCTTC. It codes for CATSKGQEHGYTF.

This clonotype appeared a few times. This chain connects TRBV6-1 to TRBJ1-5; TRBD1 matches 9 bases. The length of the CDR3 is 15 residues. Per the germline V gene, CDR1 is MNHNS and CDR2 is SASEGT. Unmatched junction bases numbered 7, after V lost 6 bases and J lost 4 bases. CDR3 sequence (DNA): TGTGCCAGCAGGAAACAGGGGGCGAGGAATCAGCCCCAGCATTTT. Its protein is CASRKQGARNQPQHF.

V and J are TRBV20-1 and TRBJ2-4; 9 bases are shared with TRBD1. Germline V gives CDR1 DFQATT, CDR2 SNEGSKA (reference sequence). The CDR3 has 15 amino acids. J gave up 12 bases and V 1 base, and 13 bases lay outside the gene matches. Here the CDR3 DNA reads TGCAGTGCTAGAGGGGGACAGGGTTCTCCCCGGTATCAGTACTTC. Amino acids: CSARGGQGSPRYQYF.

This clonotype was counted between two and nine times. CDR3 DNA: TGCAGTGCTAAATCTGCCTACGAGCAGTACTTC. This translates into CSAKSAYEQYF. The V call is TRBV20-1, the J call TRBJ2-7; D unresolved. Trimming left V 4 bases short and J 2 bases short, with 6 bases between. CDR1 is DFQATT, CDR2 SNEGSKA, per germline (reference sequence). There are 11 residues in the CDR3.

This clonotype has a handful of counts. The CDR3 nucleotides read TGTGCCAGCAGCTTAGAGAGCGGGAGTCGCTACGAGCAGTACTTC. Its translation: CASSLESGSRYEQYF. The chain joins TRBV7-2 to TRBJ2-7, with 8 bases lining up with TRBD2. This CDR3 spans 15 amino acids. Germline CDR1 reads SGHTA; CDR2 reads FQGNSA. J was trimmed by 3 bases and V by 1 base; bases with no gene match: 5.

The rearrangement uses TRBV11-1 and TRBJ2-7, with TRBD2 identical over 7 bases. This CDR3 has 14 residues. Germline trimming cut 0 bases from V and 2 bases from J; bases unmatched to any gene: 1. CDR1 and CDR2 (germline): SGHAT, FQDESV (reference sequence). This CDR3 is CASSLAGGPYEQYF. In nucleotides, the CDR3 is TGTGCCAGCAGCTTAGCGGGAGGGCCCTACGAGCAGTACTTC.

This clonotype has just one count. The rearrangement uses TRBV7-8 and TRBJ2-4; TRBD2 aligns across 7 bases. The CDR3 length is 19 residues. The V gene's germline CDR1 is SGHVS and CDR2 FQNEAQ. J gave up 1 base and V 5 bases, and 17 bases lay outside the gene matches. The CDR3 loop is CASSLPPLARGPAKNIQYF. The CDR3 nucleotides read TGTGCCAGCAGCCTCCCACCACTAGCGAGAGGGCCGGCCAAAAACATTCAGTACTTC.

This clonotype was detected once. This chain joins TRBV11-1 and TRBJ2-1; 10 positions match TRBD2. The CDR3 sequence is 18 residues long. V gave up 2 bases and J gave up 0 bases; unmatched junction bases: 7. The germline V gene has CDR1 SGHAT and CDR2 FQDESV (reference sequence). The CDR3 DNA follows: TGTGCCAGCAGCTTACTAGCGGGGGCCAGGGGCTCCTACAATGAGCAGTTCTTC. The encoded protein is CASSLLAGARGSYNEQFF.

This sequence joins TRBV7-9 and TRBJ2-4, with D hard to call. The length of the CDR3 is 13 residues. CDR1 and CDR2 from the germline V gene are SEHNR and FQNEAQ (reference sequence). V gave up 1 base and J gave up 5 bases, with 6 bases separating them. As DNA, the CDR3 is TGTGCCAGCAGCTTAGGGGCAGAAAACATTCAGTACTTC. This encodes CASSLGAENIQYF.

The chain joins TRBV4-2 to TRBJ2-5; D ambiguous. V lost 0 bases, J lost 2 bases, and 10 bases lay in between. Germline CDR1 reads LGHNA; CDR2 reads YNFKEQ. The CDR3 is 15 residues long. The DNA of the CDR3 is TGTGCCAGCAGCCAAGATTTTAGACAACAAGAGACCCAGTACTTC. Translated: CASSQDFRQQETQYF.

This clonotype was observed a few times. The gene calls are TRBV6-5 and TRBJ2-5, with D perhaps matching TRBD1 or TRBD2 (5 bases each). The ends were cut back, 2 bases at V and 5 bases at J, with 12 bases in the middle. The CDR3 extends over 14 amino acids. Germline V CDR1 and CDR2: MNHEY, SVGAGI. The CDR3, as DNA: TGTGCCAGCAGTTACGGTCAGGGCGGGGAGACCCAGTACTTC. Translation: CASSYGQGGETQYF.